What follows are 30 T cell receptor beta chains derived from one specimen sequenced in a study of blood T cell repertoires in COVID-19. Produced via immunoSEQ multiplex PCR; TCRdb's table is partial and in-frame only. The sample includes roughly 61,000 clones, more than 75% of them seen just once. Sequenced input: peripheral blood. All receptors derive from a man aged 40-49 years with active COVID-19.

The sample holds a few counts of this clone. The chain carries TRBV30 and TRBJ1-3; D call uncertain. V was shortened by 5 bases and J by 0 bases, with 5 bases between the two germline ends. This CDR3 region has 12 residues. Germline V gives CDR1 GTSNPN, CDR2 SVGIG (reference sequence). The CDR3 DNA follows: TGTGCCTGGGGCTACTCTGGAAACACCATATATTTT. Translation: CAWGYSGNTIYF.

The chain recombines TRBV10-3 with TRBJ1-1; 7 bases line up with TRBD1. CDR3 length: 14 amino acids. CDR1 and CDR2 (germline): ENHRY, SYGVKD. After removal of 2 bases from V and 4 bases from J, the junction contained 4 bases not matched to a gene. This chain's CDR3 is CAISERGTVTEAFF. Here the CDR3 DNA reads TGTGCCATCAGTGAGAGGGGGACAGTCACTGAAGCTTTCTTT.

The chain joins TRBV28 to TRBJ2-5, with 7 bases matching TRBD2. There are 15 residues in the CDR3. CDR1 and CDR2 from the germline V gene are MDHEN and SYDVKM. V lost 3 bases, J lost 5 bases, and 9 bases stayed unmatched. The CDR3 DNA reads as TGTGCCAGCAGTTTTGGCGGGAGTGGGGTGGAGACCCAGTACTTC. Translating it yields CASSFGGSGVETQYF.

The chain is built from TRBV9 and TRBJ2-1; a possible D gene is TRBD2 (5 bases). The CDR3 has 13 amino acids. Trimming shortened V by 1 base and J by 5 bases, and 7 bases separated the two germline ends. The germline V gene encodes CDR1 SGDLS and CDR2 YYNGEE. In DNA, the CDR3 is TGTGCCAGCAGCGTATACGGGGACAATGAGCAGTTCTTC. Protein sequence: CASSVYGDNEQFF.

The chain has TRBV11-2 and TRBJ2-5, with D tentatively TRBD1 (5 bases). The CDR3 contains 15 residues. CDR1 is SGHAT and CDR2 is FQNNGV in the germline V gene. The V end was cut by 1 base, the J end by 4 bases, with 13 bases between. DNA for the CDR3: TGTGCCAGCAGCTTAGCATTTGGGGCCGCAGAGACCCAGTACTTC. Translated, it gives CASSLAFGAAETQYF. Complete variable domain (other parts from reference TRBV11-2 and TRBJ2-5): EAGVAQSPRYKIIEKRQSVAFWCNPISGHATLYWYQQILGQGPKLLIQFQNNGVVDDSQLPKDRFSAERLKGVDSTLKIQPAKLEDSAVYLCASSLAFGAAETQYFGPGTRLLVL.

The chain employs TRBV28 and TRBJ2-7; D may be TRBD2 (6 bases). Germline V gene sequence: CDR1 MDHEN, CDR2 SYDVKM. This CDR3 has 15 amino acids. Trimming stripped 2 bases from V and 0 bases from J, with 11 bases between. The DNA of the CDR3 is TGTGCCAGCAGTTTAATTGAGGGAGGCTCCTACGAGCAGTACTTC. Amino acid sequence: CASSLIEGGSYEQYF.

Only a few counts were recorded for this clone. The CDR3 protein is CASSLEVGEQYF. The CDR3 DNA follows: TGTGCCAGCAGCTTAGAAGTCGGGGAGCAGTACTTC. This chain connects TRBV7-9 to TRBJ2-7; the D is unclear. This CDR3 has 12 residues. Germline V gives CDR1 SEHNR, CDR2 FQNEAQ (reference sequence). V shed 1 base and J shed 7 bases, with 8 bases lying between them. Filled out from reference TRBV7-9 and TRBJ2-7, the complete variable domain reads DTGVSQNPRHKITKRGQNVTFRCDPISEHNRLYWYRQTLGQGPEFLTYFQNEAQLEKSRLLSDRFSAERPKGSFSTLEIQRTEQGDSAMYLCASSLEVGEQYFGPGTRLTVT.

The CDR3 protein is CASSFEREPYYEQYF. Here the CDR3 DNA reads TGTGCCAGCAGTTTCGAGCGGGAGCCATACTACGAGCAGTACTTC. This chain uses TRBV28 with TRBJ2-7; 8 nucleotides agree with TRBD2. Germline V gene lookup returns CDR1 MDHEN and CDR2 SYDVKM. With V trimmed by 3 bases and J by 3 bases, 7 bases remained unmatched. The CDR3 runs to 15 residues.

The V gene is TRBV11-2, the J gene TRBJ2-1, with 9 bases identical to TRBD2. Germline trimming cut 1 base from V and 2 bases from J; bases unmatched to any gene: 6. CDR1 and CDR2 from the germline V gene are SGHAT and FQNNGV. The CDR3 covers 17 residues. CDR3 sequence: CASSLAPTSGPYNEQFF. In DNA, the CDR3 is TGTGCCAGCAGCTTAGCACCGACTAGCGGACCCTACAATGAGCAGTTCTTC. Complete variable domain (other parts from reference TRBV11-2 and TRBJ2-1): EAGVAQSPRYKIIEKRQSVAFWCNPISGHATLYWYQQILGQGPKLLIQFQNNGVVDDSQLPKDRFSAERLKGVDSTLKIQPAKLEDSAVYLCASSLAPTSGPYNEQFFGPGTRLTVL.

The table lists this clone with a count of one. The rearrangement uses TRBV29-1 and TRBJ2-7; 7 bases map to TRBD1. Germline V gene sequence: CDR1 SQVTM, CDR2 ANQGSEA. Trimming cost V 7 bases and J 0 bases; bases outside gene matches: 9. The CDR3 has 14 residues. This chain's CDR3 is CSAAVTGYSYEQYF. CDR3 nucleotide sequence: TGCAGCGCGGCTGTGACAGGGTACTCCTACGAGCAGTACTTC.

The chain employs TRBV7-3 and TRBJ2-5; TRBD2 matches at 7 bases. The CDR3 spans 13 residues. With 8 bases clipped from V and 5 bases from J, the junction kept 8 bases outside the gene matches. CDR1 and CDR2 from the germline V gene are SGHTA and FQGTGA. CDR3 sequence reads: CASGAGVGETQYF. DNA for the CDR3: TGTGCCAGCGGGGCGGGAGTGGGTGAGACCCAGTACTTC.

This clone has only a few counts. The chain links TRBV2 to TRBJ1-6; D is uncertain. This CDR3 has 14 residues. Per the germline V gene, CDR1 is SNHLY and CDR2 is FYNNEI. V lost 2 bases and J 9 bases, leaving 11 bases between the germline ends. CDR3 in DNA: TGTGCCAGCAGTGAACGGGTCGTGGGTTCACCCCTCCACTTT. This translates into CASSERVVGSPLHF. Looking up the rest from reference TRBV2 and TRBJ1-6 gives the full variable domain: EPEVTQTPSHQVTQMGQEVILRCVPISNHLYFYWYRQILGQKVEFLVSFYNNEISEKSEIFDDQFSVERPDGSNFTLKIRSTKLEDSAMYFCASSERVVGSPLHFGNGTRLTVT.

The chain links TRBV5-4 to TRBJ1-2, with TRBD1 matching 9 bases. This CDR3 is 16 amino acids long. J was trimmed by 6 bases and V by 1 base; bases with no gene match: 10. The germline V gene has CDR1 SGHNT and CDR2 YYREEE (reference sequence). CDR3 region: CASSLSATGQGDGYTF. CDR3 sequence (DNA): TGTGCCAGCAGCTTGAGTGCCACGGGACAGGGAGATGGCTACACCTTC. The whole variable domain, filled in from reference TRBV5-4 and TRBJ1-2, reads ETGVTQSPTHLIKTRGQQVTLRCSSQSGHNTVSWYQQALGQGPQFIFQYYREEENGRGNFPPRFSGLQFPNYSSELNVNALELDDSALYLCASSLSATGQGDGYTFGSGTRLTVV.

CDR3 sequence reads: CASSLRVTSNQPQHF. The CDR3 DNA reads as TGTGCCAGCAGTTTAAGAGTAACGAGTAATCAGCCCCAGCATTTT. V usage is TRBV28 and J usage is TRBJ1-5; D not resolved. CDR3 length equals 15 residues. From germline, CDR1 is MDHEN and CDR2 SYDVKM. Trimming cost V 2 bases and J 4 bases, with 12 bases left between them.

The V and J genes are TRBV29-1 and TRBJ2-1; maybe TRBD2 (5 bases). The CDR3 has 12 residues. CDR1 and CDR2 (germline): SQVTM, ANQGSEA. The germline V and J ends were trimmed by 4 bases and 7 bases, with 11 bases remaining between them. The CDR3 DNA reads TGCAGCGTTGTTTCGAGGGCGAATGAGCAGTTCTTC. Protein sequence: CSVVSRANEQFF.

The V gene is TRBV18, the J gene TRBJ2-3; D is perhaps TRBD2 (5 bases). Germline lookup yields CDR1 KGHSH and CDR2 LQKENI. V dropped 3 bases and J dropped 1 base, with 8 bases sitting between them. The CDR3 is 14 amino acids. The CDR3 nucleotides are TGTGCCAGCTCACCTTTGGGAGGCACAGATACGCAGTATTTT. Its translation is CASSPLGGTDTQYF. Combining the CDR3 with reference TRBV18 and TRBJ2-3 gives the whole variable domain NAGVMQNPRHLVRRRGQEARLRCSPMKGHSHVYWYRQLPEEGLKFMVYLQKENIIDESGMPKERFSAEFPKEGPSILRIQQVVRGDSAAYFCASSPLGGTDTQYFGPGTRLTVL.

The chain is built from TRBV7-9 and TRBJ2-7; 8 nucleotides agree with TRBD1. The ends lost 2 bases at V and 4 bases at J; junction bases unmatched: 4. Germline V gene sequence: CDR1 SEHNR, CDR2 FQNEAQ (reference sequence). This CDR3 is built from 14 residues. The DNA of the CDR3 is TGTGCCAGCAGCTTAACCAGGGGGCCGTACGAGCAGTACTTC. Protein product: CASSLTRGPYEQYF.

The CDR3 spells CASSLGQGTDTQYF. As DNA, the CDR3 is TGTGCCAGCAGTTTGGGACAGGGCACAGATACGCAGTATTTT. This sequence joins TRBV28 and TRBJ2-3; 8 positions agree with TRBD1. This CDR3 region has 14 residues. Germline V lookup: CDR1 MDHEN, CDR2 SYDVKM. V gave up 3 bases and J gave up 1 base; unmatched junction bases: 0.

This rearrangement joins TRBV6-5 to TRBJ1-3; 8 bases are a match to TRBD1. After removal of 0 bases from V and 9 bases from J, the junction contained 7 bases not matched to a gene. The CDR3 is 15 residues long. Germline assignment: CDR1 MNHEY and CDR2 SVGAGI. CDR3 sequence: CASSYSKVGQGTIYF. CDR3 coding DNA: TGTGCCAGCAGTTACTCGAAGGTTGGACAGGGCACCATATATTTT.

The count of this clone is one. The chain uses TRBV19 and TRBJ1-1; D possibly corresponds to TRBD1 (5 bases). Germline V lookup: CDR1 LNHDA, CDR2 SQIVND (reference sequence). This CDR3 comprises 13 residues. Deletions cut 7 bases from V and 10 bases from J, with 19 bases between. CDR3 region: CASIPPRGRGAFF. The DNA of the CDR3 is TGTGCCAGTATTCCCCCGCGGGGACGCGGAGCTTTCTTT.

CDR3 bases: TGTGCCAGCAGTCCAACAGGGGTTTCGGCGACCCAGTACTTC. Protein sequence: CASSPTGVSATQYF. V and J are TRBV27 and TRBJ2-5, with 7 bases that match TRBD1. Germline V gives CDR1 MNHEY, CDR2 SMNVEV (reference sequence). CDR3 length: 14 amino acids. The V segment lost 5 bases and the J segment 7 bases; nucleotides outside the gene matches: 10.

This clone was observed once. The CDR3 region has the DNA TGTGCCAGCAGCTTAAGAGCGGGAGGGACCGAGCAGTACTTC. Translated: CASSLRAGGTEQYF. This chain links TRBV7-2 with TRBJ2-7, with TRBD2 matching 10 bases. J lost 6 bases, V lost 2 bases, and 4 bases had no gene match. The CDR3 contains 14 residues. Germline V CDR1 and CDR2: SGHTA, FQGNSA.

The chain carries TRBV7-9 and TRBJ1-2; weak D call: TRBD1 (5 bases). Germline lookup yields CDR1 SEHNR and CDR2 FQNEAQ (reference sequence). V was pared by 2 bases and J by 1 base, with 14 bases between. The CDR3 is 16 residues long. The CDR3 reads CASSLMGTVGNYGYTF. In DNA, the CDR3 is TGTGCCAGCAGCTTAATGGGGACTGTGGGTAACTATGGCTACACCTTC.

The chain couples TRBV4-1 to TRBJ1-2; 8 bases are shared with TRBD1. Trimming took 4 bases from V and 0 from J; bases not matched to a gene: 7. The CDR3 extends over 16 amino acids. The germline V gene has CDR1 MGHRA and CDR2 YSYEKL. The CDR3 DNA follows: TGCGCCAGCAGCCCGCCGCGACAGGGGCCTAACTATGGCTACACCTTC. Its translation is CASSPPRQGPNYGYTF.

CDR3 coding DNA: TGTGCCACCGGGGGAAGCGGGACAGGGGGCACAGATACGCAGTATTTT. It codes for CATGGSGTGGTDTQYF. V and J are TRBV24-1 and TRBJ2-3; 10 bases are a match to TRBD1. Looked up from germline, CDR1 is KGHDR and CDR2 is SFDVKD. J was trimmed by 1 base and V by 9 bases; bases with no gene match: 9. This CDR3 region has 16 residues.

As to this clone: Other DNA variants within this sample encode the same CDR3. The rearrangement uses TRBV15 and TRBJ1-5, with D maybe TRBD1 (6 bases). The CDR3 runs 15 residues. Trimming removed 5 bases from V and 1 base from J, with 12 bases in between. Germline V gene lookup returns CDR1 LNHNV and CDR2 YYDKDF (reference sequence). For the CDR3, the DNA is TGTGCCACCAGCTACCAGGGGCCGAGCAATCAGCCCCAGCATTTT. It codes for CATSYQGPSNQPQHF.

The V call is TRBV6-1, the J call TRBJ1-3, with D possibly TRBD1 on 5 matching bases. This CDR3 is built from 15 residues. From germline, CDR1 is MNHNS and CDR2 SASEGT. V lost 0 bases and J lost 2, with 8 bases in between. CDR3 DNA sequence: TGTGCCAGCAGTGAAGCGCGCAGGGCTGGAAACACCATATATTTT. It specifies CASSEARRAGNTIYF.

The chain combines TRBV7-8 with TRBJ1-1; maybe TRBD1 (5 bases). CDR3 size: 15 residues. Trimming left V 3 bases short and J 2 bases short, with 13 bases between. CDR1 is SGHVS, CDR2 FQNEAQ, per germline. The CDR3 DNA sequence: TGTGCCAGCAGCTTGGCGGGGGGAGGAAACACTGAAGCTTTCTTT. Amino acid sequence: CASSLAGGGNTEAFF.

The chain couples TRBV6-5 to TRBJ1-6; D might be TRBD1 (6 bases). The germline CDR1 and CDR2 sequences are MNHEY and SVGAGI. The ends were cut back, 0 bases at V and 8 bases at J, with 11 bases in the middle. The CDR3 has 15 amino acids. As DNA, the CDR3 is TGTGCCAGCAGTTACTCGAGGGGGAAGCATTCACCCCTCCACTTT. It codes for CASSYSRGKHSPLHF.

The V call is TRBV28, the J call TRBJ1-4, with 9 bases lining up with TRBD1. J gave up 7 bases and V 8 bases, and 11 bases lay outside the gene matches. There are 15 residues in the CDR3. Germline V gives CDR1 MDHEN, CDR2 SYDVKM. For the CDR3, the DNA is TGTGCCAGCGGGGGTCTGGGACAGGGCGGTGAAAAACTGTTTTTT. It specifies CASGGLGQGGEKLFF.